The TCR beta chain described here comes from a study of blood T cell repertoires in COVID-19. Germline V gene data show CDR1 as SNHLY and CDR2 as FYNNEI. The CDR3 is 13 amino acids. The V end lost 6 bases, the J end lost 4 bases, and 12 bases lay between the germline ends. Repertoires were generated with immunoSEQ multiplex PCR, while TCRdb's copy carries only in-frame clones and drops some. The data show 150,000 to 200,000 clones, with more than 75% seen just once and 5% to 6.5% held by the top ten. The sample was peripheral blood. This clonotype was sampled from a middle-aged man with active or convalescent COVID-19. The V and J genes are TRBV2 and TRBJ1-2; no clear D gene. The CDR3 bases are TGTGCCAGCAGCGGCCAGGTCGGCTATGGCTACACCTTC. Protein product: CASSGQVGYGYTF.